This T cell receptor beta chain was sequenced for a study of OX40 agonist ivuxolimab in advanced cancers. Study-level background: The costimulatory receptor OX40 (CD134) was targeted by ivuxolimab, a fully human IgG2 agonistic monoclonal antibody. Intravenous ivuxolimab was administered to patients every 2 weeks at six dose levels: 0.01, 0.1, 0.3, 1.5, 3 and 10 mg/kg. Partial responses were achieved by three dose-escalation patients, of whom one had hepatocellular carcinoma and two had cutaneous melanoma. The paper describes the monotherapy dose-escalation part (N of about 50 patients) of the phase I trial of ivuxolimab. A male proportion of around 80% and a mean age of about 60 years, ranging from 23 to 79, were recorded for the dose-escalation cohort. Patients were allowed to have had prior anti-PD-1, anti-PD-L1 or anti-CTLA-4 therapy, and approximately 40% of the dose-escalation patients had been treated with checkpoint inhibitors. The point of sequencing TCRbeta in the periphery was to test whether ivuxolimab changed TCR sequence diversity and drove clonal T-cell expansion. Among the roughly 52 dose-escalation patients, 19 had hepatocellular carcinoma, roughly 15 melanoma, 9 renal cell carcinoma and 9 head and neck cancer. The paper's findings and limits, for the study overall: The antigen specificity of the clonally expanded peripheral T cells was not determined. After ivuxolimab, expanded clones were on average more numerous among CD8+ T cells than among CD4+ T cells. Low levels of normalized T-cell clonal expansion were also shown by some nonresponding patients. In the 0.1-3.0 mg/kg groups, partial responders had among the lowest normalized peripheral clonal expansion, particularly in CD8+ T cells. At doses of 0.1 to 3.0 mg/kg, clonal expansion of both CD4+ and CD8+ T cells in blood was seen between baseline and week 6.

About this clone: Its antigen remains unidentified. Base qualities are missing; no much larger clone stands one base away.

For sequencing of the TCRbeta CDR3 region, genomic DNA was extracted from the sorted cells. The immunoSEQ Assay was used to sequence the TCRbeta CDR3 regions. TCRdb mirrors the immuneACCESS table, restricted to in-frame sequences. Some clones are absent from its copies; in checked studies, under half trace to an unresolved V gene, and the reason for the others is unknown. Present in this sample are about 95,000 clones, over 75% of which were seen just once. The ten largest clones represent 3.8% of the sample. From the cysteine up to the phenylalanine, the CDR3 has a length of 11 residues. The sequence is cut down to CDR3 DNA, 33 bases in frame from base 1. The germline V gene sets CDR1 to SGHNT and CDR2 to YENEEA. V loses 4 bases of germline sequence and J loses 3 bases, and the interval between the two ends is 1 base. Patients with a history of autoimmune disease or receiving systemic immunosuppression were excluded from the trial. Peripheral blood for TCR sequencing was collected from all dose cohorts at baseline, on cycle 4 day 1, and on cycle 7 day 1. Samples were obtained from an open-label, multicenter, first-in-human phase I dose-escalation trial of ivuxolimab. Adults with locally advanced or metastatic head and neck squamous cell, hepatocellular, melanoma or renal cell carcinoma were enrolled in the trial. Before TCR sequencing, CD4+ and CD8+ T cells were separately sorted from peripheral blood.

Specimen: CD4+ or CD8+ T cells sorted from blood, collected in a trial of the OX40 agonist ivuxolimab. The sequence is built from TRBV11-3 and TRBJ1-3, with no reliable assignment of the D segment. This clonotype was obtained from an adult with an advanced solid tumor such as melanoma, head and neck, liver or kidney cancer. The DNA sequence is TGTGCCAGCAGCTATGGAAACACCATATATTTT. Its protein product is CASSYGNTIYF.